Below, one T cell receptor (beta chain) is given with its context. As yet, its antigen is unknown. This sample is part of a study of T cells in localized non-small cell lung cancer. Study-level findings and limits: A median of approximately 50 of the top 100 tumor clones appeared in adjacent lung, which was paired and uninvolved.

Trimming took 3 bases from V and 2 from J; bases not matched to a gene: 17. Germline loops: CDR1 SGDLS, CDR2 YYNGEE. This CDR3 has 21 amino acids. Clones were read by immunoSEQ multiplex PCR, and TCRdb kept only the in-frame ones, dropping some. The sample holds some 19,000 clones, about nine tenths seen once. The sequencing here drew on peripheral blood, taken before any cancer treatment. The origin of this receptor is a male donor older than 55 with stage I squamous cell lung carcinoma. The chain carries TRBV9 and TRBJ2-5, with 15 nucleotides matching TRBD2. CDR3 sequence (DNA): TGTGCCAGCAGCGCGTCCCTTCCCGGGACTAGCGGGAGGCCCTCACAAGAGACCCAGTACTTC. Translated, it gives CASSASLPGTSGRPSQETQYF. Complete variable domain (other parts from reference TRBV9 and TRBJ2-5): DSGVTQTPKHLITATGQRVTLRCSPRSGDLSVYWYQQSLDQGLQFLIQYYNGEERAKGNILERFSAQQFPDLHSELNLSSLELGDSALYFCASSASLPGTSGRPSQETQYFGPGTRLLVL.